This T cell receptor beta chain originates from a study of cytotoxic CD8 clonotypes in ibrutinib-treated CLL. V lost 0 bases and J lost 7, with 13 bases in between. CDR1 is MGHRA, CDR2 YSYEKL, per germline. This CDR3 contains 15 residues. Assay used: immunoSEQ multiplex PCR; TCRdb lists only in-frame clones, some missing. The sample lists around 77,000 clones, more than 75% occurring once. V usage is TRBV4-1 and J usage is TRBJ1-5; no firm D call. This sample comprised PBMCs, obtained at disease progression, from a patient treated with ibrutinib. The TCR comes from a human donor with chronic lymphocytic leukemia. The DNA of the CDR3 is TGCGCCAGCAGCCAAGACTTGGGAACGAGGCAGCCCCAGCATTTT. Translated, it gives CASSQDLGTRQPQHF.